This T cell receptor beta chain was observed in a study of blood T cell repertoires in COVID-19. A single count supports this clone. Clones were read by immunoSEQ multiplex PCR, and TCRdb kept only the in-frame ones, dropping some. The sample comprises 250,000 to 300,000 clones, 82% of which are singletons, and about 5% rests with the top ten. V was clipped by 4 bases and J by 10 bases, with 15 bases between them. The length of the CDR3 is 13 residues. Germline CDR1 is SGHNT and CDR2 is YYREEE (reference sequence). The rearrangement joins TRBV5-4 to TRBJ2-1; tentatively, D is TRBD2 (6 bases). The clonotype was recovered from a man aged 35 to 55 who had been exposed to COVID-19. The sample comprised PBMCs or T cells enriched from blood (not recorded which). The CDR3 region is CASSPPSVREQFF. DNA of the CDR3: TGTGCCAGCAGCCCGCCTAGCGTGAGGGAGCAGTTCTTC.